The next 20 T cell receptor beta chains were all read from a single sample in a study of T cells after yellow fever vaccination. TCRdb itself ran the 5' RACE reads through MiXCR, one entry per CDR3 protein. The table shows roughly 50,000 distinct CDR3 sequences, with roughly 7.4% occurring only once. The sequences come from CD8+ T cells sorted from PBMCs, collected around 15 days after the first yellow fever vaccination. The receptors derive from a young man who received the YFV17D yellow fever vaccine.

This clonotype was recorded many times. The J gene is TRBJ1-6, the V gene TRBV5-1, with D hard to call. The germline V gene has CDR1 SGHRS and CDR2 YFSETQ. Trimming pared 0 bases from V and 7 bases from J, leaving 5 bases between. The CDR3 covers 13 residues. CDR3 protein: CASSLGENSPLHF. The CDR3 DNA sequence: TGCGCCAGCAGCTTGGGTGAGAATTCACCCCTCCACTTT.

The V gene is TRBV4-2, the J gene TRBJ2-2, with 8 positions matching TRBD1. The junction had 28 bases not matched to a gene; V was cut back by 4 bases and J by 6 bases. The CDR3 has 22 amino acids. CDR1 is LGHNA and CDR2 is YNFKEQ in the germline V gene. The CDR3 region has the DNA TGTGCCAGCAGCCGAGCTATGGGACAGGTGGTCGGGTCCAACACGCCGCCCGGGGAGCTGTTTTTT. Encoded protein: CASSRAMGQVVGSNTPPGELFF.

This clonotype was detected many times. CDR3 sequence (DNA): TGTGCCAGCACCCATCCCGTTGACGTGGCCGGGGAGCTGTTTTTT. It specifies CASTHPVDVAGELFF. The J gene is TRBJ2-2, the V gene TRBV12-3 or TRBV12-4; D unclear. The germline V and J ends were trimmed by 7 bases and 6 bases, with 18 bases remaining between them. CDR3 length equals 15 residues.

In its sample, this clonotype was seen many times. The rearrangement joins TRBV4-1 to TRBJ2-5, with TRBD1 as a possible D gene (6 bases). Per germline, CDR1 MGHRA and CDR2 YSYEKL. V gave up 2 bases and J gave up 5 bases, with 12 bases separating them. This CDR3 is built from 14 residues. The CDR3 loop is CASSQPRQVETQYF. The DNA of the CDR3 is TGCGCCAGCAGCCAACCCCGACAGGTTGAGACCCAGTACTTC.

This clonotype appeared many times. The chain carries TRBV12-3 or TRBV12-4 and TRBJ2-1; 8 bases fit TRBD1. The CDR3 spans 13 residues. The V and J ends lost 7 bases and 7 bases, in that order; junction bases with no gene match: 6. The CDR3 here is CASTQTGVNEQFF. As DNA, the CDR3 is TGTGCCAGCACCCAGACAGGGGTGAATGAGCAGTTCTTC.

In its sample, this clonotype was seen many times. The gene calls are TRBV6-5 and TRBJ1-2; D unresolved. V was clipped by 0 bases and J by 5 bases, with 13 bases between them. CDR1 and CDR2 (germline): MNHEY, SVGAGI. The CDR3 has 15 amino acids. The DNA for the CDR3 is TGTGCCAGCAGTTACTCGTCGGCTTCGCGATATGGCTACACCTTC. Translating gives CASSYSSASRYGYTF.

This clonotype has at least ten counts. The V and J genes are TRBV7-2 and TRBJ2-4; perhaps TRBD1 as D (5 bases). The V gene lost 4 bases and the J gene lost 7 bases, with 11 bases spanning the gap. Germline V gene lookup returns CDR1 SGHTA and CDR2 FQGNSA. The CDR3 consists of 13 residues. CDR3 in DNA: TGTGCCAGCAGCTCCAGGGATCACAACATTCAGTACTTC. The encoded protein is CASSSRDHNIQYF.

This clonotype was observed many times. The rearrangement uses TRBV9 and TRBJ2-2; 7 bases match TRBD2. The V gene end was trimmed by 5 bases and the J gene end by 3 bases; junction bases not matched to a gene: 13. There are 17 residues in the CDR3. Per germline, CDR1 SGDLS and CDR2 YYNGEE. DNA for the CDR3: TGTGCCAGCAGAGCAACCCCGCGGAGCGGGGACACCGGGGAGCTGTTTTTT. Amino acid sequence: CASRATPRSGDTGELFF.

This clonotype was recorded at least ten times. The V and J genes are TRBV27 and TRBJ2-3; unclear D gene. CDR1 MNHEY and CDR2 SMNVEV come from the germline V gene (reference sequence). This CDR3 region has 12 residues. V was shortened by 5 bases and J by 6 bases, with 9 bases between the two germline ends. CDR3 coding DNA: TGTGCCAGCAGTCCCGACTTGGATACGCAGTATTTT. Translating it yields CASSPDLDTQYF.

The V gene is TRBV10-3, the J gene TRBJ2-7; D is possibly TRBD2 (5 bases). The CDR3 consists of 13 residues. Deletions cut 5 bases from V and 1 base from J, with 9 bases between. The germline V gene has CDR1 ENHRY and CDR2 SYGVKD. CDR3 sequence (DNA): TGTGCCATCAGTAGGGAGAAATCCTACGAGCAGTACGTC. Translation: CAISREKSYEQYV.

This clonotype showed up many times. The chain links TRBV23-1 to TRBJ2-7, with 8 bases fitting TRBD1. TRBV23-1 is known as an ORF, though its function is uncertain. The CDR3 length is 14 residues. V shed 6 bases and J 5 bases; nucleotides not matched to a gene: 9. The CDR3 spells CASSKGTGDNEQYF. The CDR3 nucleotides read TGCGCCAGCAGCAAAGGGACAGGCGACAACGAGCAGTACTTC.

This clonotype was seen many times. This rearrangement joins TRBV29-1 to TRBJ2-6; the D call may be TRBD1 or TRBD2 (5 bases each). The V gene lost 7 bases and the J gene lost 0 bases, with 13 bases spanning the gap. CDR3 length: 15 amino acids. Germline assignment: CDR1 SQVTM and CDR2 ANQGSEA. CDR3 nucleotides: TGCAGCGCCGCCGGGACGATCTCTGGGGCCAACGTCCTGACTTTC. This sequence encodes CSAAGTISGANVLTF.

This clonotype appeared many times. As DNA, the CDR3 is TGTGCCAGCAGCTCACGACAGGGAACCACCGGGGAGCTGTTTTTT. Protein: CASSSRQGTTGELFF. J is TRBJ2-2 and V is TRBV7-9, with 7 bases that match TRBD1. CDR3 length: 15 residues. The germline gives CDR1 SEHNR, CDR2 FQNEAQ (reference sequence). V dropped 4 bases and J dropped 4; count of bases not matched to a gene: 6.

This clonotype was recorded many times. The chain is built from TRBV5-1 and TRBJ1-2; 8 positions agree with TRBD1. Germline V gene data show CDR1 as SGHRS and CDR2 as YFSETQ. Losses at the gene ends were 4 bases for V and 2 bases for J; bases not matched to a gene: 7. There are 15 residues in the CDR3. The DNA for the CDR3 is TGCGCCAGCAGCAGCCGGACAGGGAGCAACTATGGCTACACCTTC. Translating gives CASSSRTGSNYGYTF.

In its sample, this clonotype was seen many times. The chain recombines TRBV4-1 with TRBJ2-7; D gene uncertain. Trimming took off 0 bases at V and 2 bases at J, with 8 bases between the two ends. Germline loops: CDR1 MGHRA, CDR2 YSYEKL. The CDR3 loop spans 14 amino acids. The CDR3 region has the DNA TGCGCCAGCAGCCAAGAAGTCAGAACCTACGAGCAGTACTTC. Its translation is CASSQEVRTYEQYF.

This clonotype was observed many times. V and J are TRBV29-1 and TRBJ2-1, with D possibly matching TRBD1 (5 bases). The germline V and J ends were trimmed by 4 bases and 0 bases, with 13 bases remaining between them. Germline CDR1 is SQVTM and CDR2 is ANQGSEA. The CDR3 runs to 15 residues. CDR3 DNA: TGCAGCGTTGGGGGCGGCTTGAGCTCCTACAATGAGCAGTTCTTC. Its protein product is CSVGGGLSSYNEQFF.

Many counts were recorded for this clonotype. The gene calls are TRBV4-1 and TRBJ2-3, with D perhaps matching TRBD2 (5 bases). Trimming took 5 bases from V and 3 from J, leaving 12 bases between them. Per germline, CDR1 MGHRA and CDR2 YSYEKL. The CDR3 covers 14 residues. The CDR3 nucleotides read TGCGCCAGCAGCTTAGAGGGCAGTACAGATACGCAGTATTTT. It is translated as CASSLEGSTDTQYF.

This clonotype was detected many times. The chain is built from TRBV4-2 and TRBJ1-6; D is ambiguous. Between the trimmed V and J ends, which lost 1 base and 4 bases, there was a span of 8 bases. The CDR3 totals 15 residues. The germline CDR1 and CDR2 sequences are LGHNA and YNFKEQ. The CDR3 loop is CASSQARDYNSPLHF. The CDR3 nucleotides are TGTGCCAGCAGCCAAGCAAGGGATTATAATTCACCCCTCCACTTT.

This clonotype was recorded many times. The genes are TRBV7-6 and TRBJ1-6; D not certain. This CDR3 contains 15 residues. Germline V lookup: CDR1 SGHVS, CDR2 FNYEAQ. The V gene lost 2 bases and the J gene lost 12 bases, with 17 bases spanning the gap. The CDR3 sequence is CASSLKAGQIQPLHF. The CDR3 DNA reads as TGTGCCAGCAGCTTAAAGGCAGGCCAAATTCAACCCCTCCACTTT.

This clonotype is termed medium-sized. The chain recombines TRBV20-1 with TRBJ2-7; 10 bases are a match to TRBD1. Trimming cost V 5 bases and J 3 bases; bases outside gene matches: 10. Germline V gene lookup returns CDR1 DFQATT and CDR2 SNEGSKA (reference sequence). CDR3 length equals 15 residues. The CDR3 sequence is CSASDRDRGNYEQYV. CDR3 in DNA: TGCAGTGCTTCAGACCGGGACAGGGGAAACTACGAGCAGTACGTC.